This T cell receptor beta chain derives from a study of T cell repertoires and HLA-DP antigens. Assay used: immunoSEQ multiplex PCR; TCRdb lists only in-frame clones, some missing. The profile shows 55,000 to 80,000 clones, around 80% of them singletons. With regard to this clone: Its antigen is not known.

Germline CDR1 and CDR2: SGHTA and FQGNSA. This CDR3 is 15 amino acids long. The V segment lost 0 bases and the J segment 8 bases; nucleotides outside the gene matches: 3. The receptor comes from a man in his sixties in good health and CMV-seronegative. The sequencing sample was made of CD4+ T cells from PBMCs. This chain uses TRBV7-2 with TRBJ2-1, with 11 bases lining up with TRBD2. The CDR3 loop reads CASSLATSGSDEQFF. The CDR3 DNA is TGTGCCAGCAGCTTAGCAACTAGCGGGAGTGATGAGCAGTTCTTC.